This T cell receptor beta chain originates from a study of CD8 T cells in ankylosing spondylitis. Study findings and constraints: As reported, disease-linked clones showed significant enrichment in matched ankylosing spondylitis synovial fluid.

Counting both end residues, the CDR3 totals 15 amino acids. Germline lookup yields CDR1 SGHTA and CDR2 FQGTGA. Worth noting for this clonotype: Antigen unknown. Because the CDR3's place on the DNA is in doubt, the DNA is left out and the CDR3 is given as listed by TCRdb.

Libraries for TCR beta were made by quantitative 5'-RACE with molecular barcodes. From the 5' RACE reads, TCRdb called clonotypes with MiXCR, one entry per CDR3 protein. The sample has 30,000 to 40,000 distinct CDR3 sequences, about 9.3% seen once; the top ten hold more than 15%. Sequencing used blood, either unsorted or a sorted T cell fraction (not recorded which). This receptor was obtained from a male donor with ankylosing spondylitis or in good health (not recorded which). The chain is built from TRBV7-3 and TRBJ2-2; the D call in the table, TRBD1, was not verified against the DNA. CDR3 sequence: CASSHRSGGSGSCFF.